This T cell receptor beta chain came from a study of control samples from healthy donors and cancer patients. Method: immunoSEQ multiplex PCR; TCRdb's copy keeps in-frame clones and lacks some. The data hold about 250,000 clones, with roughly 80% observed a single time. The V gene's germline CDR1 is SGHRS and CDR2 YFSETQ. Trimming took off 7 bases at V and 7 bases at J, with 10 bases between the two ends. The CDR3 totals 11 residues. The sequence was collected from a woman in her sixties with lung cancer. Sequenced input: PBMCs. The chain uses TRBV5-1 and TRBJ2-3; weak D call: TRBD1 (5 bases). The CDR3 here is CASLGENTQYF. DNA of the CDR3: TGCGCCAGCCTAGGGGAAAATACGCAGTATTTT.